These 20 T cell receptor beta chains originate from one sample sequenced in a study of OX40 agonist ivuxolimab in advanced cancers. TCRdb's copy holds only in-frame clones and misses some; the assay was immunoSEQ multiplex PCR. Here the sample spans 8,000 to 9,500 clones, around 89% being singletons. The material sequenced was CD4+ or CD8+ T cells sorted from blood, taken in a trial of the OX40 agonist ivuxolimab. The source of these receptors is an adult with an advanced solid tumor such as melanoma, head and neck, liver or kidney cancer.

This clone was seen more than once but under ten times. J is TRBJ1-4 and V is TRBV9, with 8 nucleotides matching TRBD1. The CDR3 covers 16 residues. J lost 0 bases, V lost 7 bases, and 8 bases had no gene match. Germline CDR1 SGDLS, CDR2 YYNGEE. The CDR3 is CASGGDRLATNEKLFF. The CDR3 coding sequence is TGTGCCAGCGGGGGGGACAGGCTTGCAACTAATGAAAAACTGTTTTTT.

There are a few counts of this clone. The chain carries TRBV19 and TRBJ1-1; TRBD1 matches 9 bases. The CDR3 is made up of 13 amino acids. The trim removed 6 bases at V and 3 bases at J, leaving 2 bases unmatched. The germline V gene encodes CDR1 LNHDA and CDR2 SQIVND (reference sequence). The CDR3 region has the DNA TGTGCCAGTAGGGGGACAGGGTACACTGAAGCTTTCTTT. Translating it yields CASRGTGYTEAFF.

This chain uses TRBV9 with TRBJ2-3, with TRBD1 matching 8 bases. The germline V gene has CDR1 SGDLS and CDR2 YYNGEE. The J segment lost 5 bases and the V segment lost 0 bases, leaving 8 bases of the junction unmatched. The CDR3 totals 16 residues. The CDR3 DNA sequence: TGTGCCAGCAGCGTAGCTGGGCAGGGGGCTGGAGATACGCAGTATTTT. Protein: CASSVAGQGAGDTQYF.

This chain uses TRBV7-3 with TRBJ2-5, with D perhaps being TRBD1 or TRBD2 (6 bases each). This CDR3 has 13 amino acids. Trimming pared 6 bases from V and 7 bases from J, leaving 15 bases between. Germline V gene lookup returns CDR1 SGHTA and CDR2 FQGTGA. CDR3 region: CASSRGGLGTQYF. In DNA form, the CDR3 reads TGTGCCAGCAGTCGAGGGGGGCTTGGGACCCAGTACTTC.

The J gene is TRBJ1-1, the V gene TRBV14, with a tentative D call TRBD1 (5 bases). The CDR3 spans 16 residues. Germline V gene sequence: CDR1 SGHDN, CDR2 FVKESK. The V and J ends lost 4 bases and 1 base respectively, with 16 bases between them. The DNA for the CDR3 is TGTGCCAGCAGCCTTTTTACCCCGACAGCGAACACTGAAGCTTTCTTT. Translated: CASSLFTPTANTEAFF.

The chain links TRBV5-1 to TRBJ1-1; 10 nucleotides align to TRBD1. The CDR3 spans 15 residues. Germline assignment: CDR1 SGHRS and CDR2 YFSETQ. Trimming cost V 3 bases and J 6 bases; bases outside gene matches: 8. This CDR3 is CASSSPDRGLPEAFF. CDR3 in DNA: TGCGCCAGCAGCTCACCGGACAGGGGGTTACCTGAAGCTTTCTTT.

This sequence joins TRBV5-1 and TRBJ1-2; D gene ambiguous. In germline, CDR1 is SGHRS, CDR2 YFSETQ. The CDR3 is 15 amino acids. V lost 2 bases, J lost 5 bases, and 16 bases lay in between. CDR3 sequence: CASSLSQSIGYGYTF. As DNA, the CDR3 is TGCGCCAGCAGCTTAAGCCAGTCCATAGGGTATGGCTACACCTTC.

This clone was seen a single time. The CDR3: CASSSHLDTTIGGYTF. The DNA of the CDR3 is TGTGCCAGCAGCTCCCATTTGGACACCACAATCGGAGGCTACACCTTC. The gene calls are TRBV5-5 and TRBJ1-2, with a weak D call TRBD1 (5 bases). V dropped 3 bases and J dropped 8 bases, with 23 bases sitting between them. This CDR3 has 16 residues. Germline V gene lookup returns CDR1 SGHKS and CDR2 YYEKEE (reference sequence).

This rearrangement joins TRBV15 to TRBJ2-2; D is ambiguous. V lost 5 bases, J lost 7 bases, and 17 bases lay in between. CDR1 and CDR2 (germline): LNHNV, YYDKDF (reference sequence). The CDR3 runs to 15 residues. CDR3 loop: CATSGEGFAGGELFF. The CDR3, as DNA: TGTGCCACCAGCGGCGAAGGGTTCGCCGGCGGGGAGCTGTTTTTT.

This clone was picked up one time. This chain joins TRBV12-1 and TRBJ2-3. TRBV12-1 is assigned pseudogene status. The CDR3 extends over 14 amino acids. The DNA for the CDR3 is TGTGCCAGCAGCTTTGGACCACGAACAGATACGCAGTATTTT. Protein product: CASSFGPRTDTQYF.

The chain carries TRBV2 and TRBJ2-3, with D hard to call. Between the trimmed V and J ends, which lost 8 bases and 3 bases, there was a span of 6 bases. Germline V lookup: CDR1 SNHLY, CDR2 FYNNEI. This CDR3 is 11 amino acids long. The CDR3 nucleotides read TGTGCCAGCCCTATGACAGATACGCAGTATTTT. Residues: CASPMTDTQYF.

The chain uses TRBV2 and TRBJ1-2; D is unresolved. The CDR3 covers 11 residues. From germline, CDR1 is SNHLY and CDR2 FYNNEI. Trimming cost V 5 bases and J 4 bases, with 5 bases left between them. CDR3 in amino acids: CASSTLYGYTF. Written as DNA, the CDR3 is TGTGCCAGCAGTACCCTCTATGGCTACACCTTC. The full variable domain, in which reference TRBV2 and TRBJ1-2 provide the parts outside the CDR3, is EPEVTQTPSHQVTQMGQEVILRCVPISNHLYFYWYRQILGQKVEFLVSFYNNEISEKSEIFDDQFSVERPDGSNFTLKIRSTKLEDSAMYFCASSTLYGYTFGSGTRLTVV.

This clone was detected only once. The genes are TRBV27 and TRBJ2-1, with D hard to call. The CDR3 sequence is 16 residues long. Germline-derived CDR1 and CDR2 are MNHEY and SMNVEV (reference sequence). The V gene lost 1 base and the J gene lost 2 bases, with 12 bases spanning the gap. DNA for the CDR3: TGTGCCAGCAGTTTATTCGCGGACCCAACCTACAATGAGCAGTTCTTC. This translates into CASSLFADPTYNEQFF.

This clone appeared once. The CDR3 here is CASSTTGPNTGELFF. CDR3 sequence (DNA): TGTGCCAGCAGTACAACGGGGCCGAACACCGGGGAGCTGTTTTTT. The chain combines TRBV7-3 with TRBJ2-2; D tentatively reads TRBD1 or TRBD2 (5 bases each). The germline V gene encodes CDR1 SGHTA and CDR2 FQGTGA. CDR3 length: 15 residues. Trimming shortened V by 6 bases and J by 0 bases, and 11 bases separated the two germline ends. The variable domain in full, with the rest retrieved from reference TRBV7-3 and TRBJ2-2, is GAGVSQTPSNKVTEKGKYVELRCDPISGHTALYWYRQSLGQGPEFLIYFQGTGAADDSGLPNDRFFAVRPEGSVSTLKIQRTERGDSAVYLCASSTTGPNTGELFFGEGSRLTVL.

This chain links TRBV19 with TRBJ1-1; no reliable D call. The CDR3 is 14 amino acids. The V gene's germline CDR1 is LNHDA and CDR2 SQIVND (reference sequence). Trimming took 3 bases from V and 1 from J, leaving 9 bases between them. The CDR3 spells CASSMANRNTEAFF. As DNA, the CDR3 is TGTGCCAGTAGTATGGCTAACAGGAACACTGAAGCTTTCTTT.

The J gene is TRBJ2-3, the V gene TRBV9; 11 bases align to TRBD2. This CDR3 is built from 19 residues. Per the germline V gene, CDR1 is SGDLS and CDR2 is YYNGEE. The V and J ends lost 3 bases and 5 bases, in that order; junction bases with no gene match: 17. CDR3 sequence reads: CASSASTGVAGGPRDTQYF. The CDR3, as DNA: TGTGCCAGCAGCGCCTCGACAGGAGTAGCGGGAGGGCCGCGAGATACGCAGTATTTT.

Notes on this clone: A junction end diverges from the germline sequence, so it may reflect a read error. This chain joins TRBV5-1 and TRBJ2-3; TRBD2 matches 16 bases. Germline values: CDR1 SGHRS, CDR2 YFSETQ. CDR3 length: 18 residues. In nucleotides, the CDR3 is TGCGCCAGCAGTTTGGGACTAGCGGGAGGGATGCACGCAGATACGCAGTATTTT. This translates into CASSLGLAGGMHADTQYF.

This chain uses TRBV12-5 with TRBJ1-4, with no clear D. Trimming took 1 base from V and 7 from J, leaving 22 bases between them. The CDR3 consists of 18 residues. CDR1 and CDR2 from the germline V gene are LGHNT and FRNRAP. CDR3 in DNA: TGTGCTAGTGGTTTGGGGGCCCCGCCGTTGGGGTTTCTTGAAAAACTGTTTTTT. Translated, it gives CASGLGAPPLGFLEKLFF.

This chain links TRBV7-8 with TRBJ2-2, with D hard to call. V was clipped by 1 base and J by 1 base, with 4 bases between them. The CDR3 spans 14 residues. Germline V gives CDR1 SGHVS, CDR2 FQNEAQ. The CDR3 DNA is TGTGCCAGCAGCTTAGGGCGGAACACCGGGGAGCTGTTTTTT. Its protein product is CASSLGRNTGELFF.

Here the CDR3 reads CASSAGQGADTEAFF. For the CDR3, the DNA is TGTGCCAGCAGTGCTGGACAGGGGGCGGACACTGAAGCTTTCTTT. The chain combines TRBV25-1 with TRBJ1-1; 11 bases line up with TRBD1. J lost 3 bases, V lost 4 bases, and 4 bases had no gene match. In germline, CDR1 is MGHDK, CDR2 SYGVNS. The length of the CDR3 is 15 residues. The full variable domain, with the rest looked up from reference TRBV25-1 and TRBJ1-1, is EADIYQTPRYLVIGTGKKITLECSQTMGHDKMYWYQQDPGMELHLIHYSYGVNSTEKGDLSSESTVSRIRTEHFPLTLESARPSHTSQYLCASSAGQGADTEAFFGQGTRLTVV.